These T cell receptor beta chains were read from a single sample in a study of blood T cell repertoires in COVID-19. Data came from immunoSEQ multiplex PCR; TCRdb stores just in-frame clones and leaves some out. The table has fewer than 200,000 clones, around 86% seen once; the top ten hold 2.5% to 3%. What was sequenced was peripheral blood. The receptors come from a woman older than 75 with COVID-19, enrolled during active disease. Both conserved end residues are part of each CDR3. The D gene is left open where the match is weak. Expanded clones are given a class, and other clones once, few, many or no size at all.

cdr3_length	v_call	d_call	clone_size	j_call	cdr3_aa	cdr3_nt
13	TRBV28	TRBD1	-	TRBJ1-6	CASRGGQESPLHF	TGTGCCAGCAGGGGGGGACAGGAATCACCCCTCCACTTT
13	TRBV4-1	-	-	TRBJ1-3	CASSQIDGNTIYF	TGCGCCAGCAGCCAGATAGATGGAAACACCATATATTTT
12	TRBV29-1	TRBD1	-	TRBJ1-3	CSVGQGASTIYF	TGCAGCGTTGGGCAGGGGGCTAGCACCATATATTTT
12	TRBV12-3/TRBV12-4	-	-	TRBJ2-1	CASSRGVGEQFF	TGTGCCAGCAGCCGAGGAGTGGGTGAGCAGTTCTTC
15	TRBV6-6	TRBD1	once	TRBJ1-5	CASSSRDRGNQPQHF	TGTGCCAGCAGTTCACGGGACAGGGGTAATCAGCCCCAGCATTTT
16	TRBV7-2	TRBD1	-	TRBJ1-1	CASSSGTGRRDTEAFF	TGTGCCAGCAGCTCTGGGACAGGGAGACGGGACACTGAAGCTTTCTTT
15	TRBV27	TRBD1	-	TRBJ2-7	CASRPYRGRIREQYF	TGTGCCAGCAGACCCTACAGGGGGCGTATTCGCGAGCAGTACTTC
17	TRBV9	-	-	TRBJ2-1	CASSVGASVHSYNEQFF	TGTGCCAGCAGCGTAGGGGCTAGCGTTCACTCCTACAATGAGCAGTTCTTC
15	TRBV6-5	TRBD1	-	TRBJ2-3	CASRGTGGYTDTQYF	TGTGCCAGCAGGGGGACAGGGGGATACACAGATACGCAGTATTTT
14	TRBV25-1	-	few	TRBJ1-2	CASSETGGRGGYTF	TGTGCCAGCAGTGAGACGGGGGGCAGAGGTGGCTACACCTTC
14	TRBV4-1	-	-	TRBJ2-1	CASSRGSENNEQFF	TGCGCCAGCAGTCGGGGGTCCGAGAACAATGAGCAGTTCTTC
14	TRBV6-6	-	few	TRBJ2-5	CASSYGAFGETQYF	TGTGCCAGCAGTTACGGAGCTTTCGGGGAGACCCAGTACTTC
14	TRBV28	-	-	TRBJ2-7	CASSLSPRVYEQYF	TGTGCCAGCAGTTTGTCCCCCCGGGTCTACGAGCAGTACTTC
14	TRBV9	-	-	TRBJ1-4	CASSVRPGSEKLFF	TGTGCCAGCAGCGTAAGGCCCGGGAGTGAAAAACTGTTTTTT
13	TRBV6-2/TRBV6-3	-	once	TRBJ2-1	CASSWDSYNEQFF	TGTGCCAGCAGCTGGGACTCATACAATGAGCAGTTCTTC
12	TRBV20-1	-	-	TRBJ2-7	CSASWQASEQYF	TGCAGTGCTAGTTGGCAGGCAAGCGAGCAGTACTTC
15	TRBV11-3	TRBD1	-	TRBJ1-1	CASSRGTGSNTEAFF	TGTGCCAGCAGCCGCGGGACAGGGTCTAACACTGAAGCTTTCTTT
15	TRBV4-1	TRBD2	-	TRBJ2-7	CASSPRLAGDYEQYF	TGCGCCAGCAGCCCGAGACTAGCGGGTGACTACGAGCAGTACTTC
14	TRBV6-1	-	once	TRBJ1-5	CASSETGSNQPQHF	TGTGCCAGCAGTGAGACGGGAAGCAATCAGCCCCAGCATTTT
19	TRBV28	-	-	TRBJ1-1	CASSFASRGAPGGDTEAFF	TGTGCCAGCAGTTTTGCGTCCCGCGGGGCCCCGGGAGGGGACACTGAAGCTTTCTTT
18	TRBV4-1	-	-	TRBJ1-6	CASSQEAAQSSYNSPLHF	TGCGCCAGCAGCCAAGAAGCGGCCCAAAGCTCCTATAATTCACCCCTCCACTTT
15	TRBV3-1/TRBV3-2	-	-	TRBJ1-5	CASSREGGTNQPQHF	TGTGCCAGCAGCCGGGAAGGAGGTACGAATCAGCCCCAGCATTTT
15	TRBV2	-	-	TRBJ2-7	CASRREQAETYEQYF	TGTGCCAGCAGGCGAGAACAGGCGGAGACCTACGAGCAGTACTTC
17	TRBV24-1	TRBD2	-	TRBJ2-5	CATSDPGLAGIKETQYF	TGTGCCACCAGTGACCCGGGACTAGCGGGAATCAAAGAGACCCAGTACTTC
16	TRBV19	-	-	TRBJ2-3	CASSIRAAPSTDTQYF	TGTGCCAGTAGTATACGAGCGGCTCCTAGCACAGATACGCAGTATTTT
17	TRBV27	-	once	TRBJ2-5	CASSLEYGRVKRGTQYF	TGTGCCAGCAGTTTAGAGTATGGCCGTGTGAAAAGGGGGACCCAGTACTTC
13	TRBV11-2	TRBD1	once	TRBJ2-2	CASSTGQGGELFF	TGTGCCAGCAGCACCGGACAGGGTGGGGAGCTGTTTTTT
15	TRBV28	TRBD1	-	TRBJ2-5	CASSLGGQGKETQYF	TGTGCCAGCAGCTTAGGGGGACAGGGAAAAGAGACCCAGTACTTC
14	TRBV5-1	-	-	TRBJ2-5	CASSKGPGGETQYF	TGCGCCAGCAGCAAGGGACCAGGGGGGGAGACCCAGTACTTC
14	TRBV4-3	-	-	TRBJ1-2	CASSQDPSGDVSKF	TGCGCCAGCAGCCAAGATCCCTCGGGGGACGTTTCCAAGTTC
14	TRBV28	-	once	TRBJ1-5	CASQVLERNQPQHF	TGTGCTTCACAGGTCCTGGAACGCAATCAGCCCCAGCATTTT
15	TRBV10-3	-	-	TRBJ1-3	CAISVGVTSGNTIYF	TGTGCCATCAGTGTAGGGGTAACCTCTGGAAACACCATATATTTT
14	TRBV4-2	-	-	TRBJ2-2	CASSLIWGDGELFF	TGTGCCAGCAGCCTTATCTGGGGGGACGGGGAGCTGTTTTTT
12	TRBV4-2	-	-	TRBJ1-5	CASSRGSEPQHF	TGTGCCAGCAGCCGTGGTTCGGAGCCCCAGCATTTT
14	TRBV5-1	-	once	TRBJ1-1	CASSSDTMNTEAFF	TGCGCCAGCAGCTCCGACACCATGAACACTGAAGCTTTCTTT
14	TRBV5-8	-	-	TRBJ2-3	CASSLPGSLDTQYF	TGTGCCAGCAGCTTACCCGGGAGTTTGGATACGCAGTATTTT
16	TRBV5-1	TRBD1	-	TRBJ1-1	CASSLGWDRSNTEAFF	TGCGCCAGCAGCTTGGGGTGGGACAGATCGAACACTGAAGCTTTCTTT
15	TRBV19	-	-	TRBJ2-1	CASSAGNGAYNEQFF	TGTGCCAGTAGTGCCGGGAATGGGGCCTACAATGAGCAGTTCTTC
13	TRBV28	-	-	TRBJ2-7	CASRLRQFYEQYF	TGTGCCAGCAGACTTAGACAGTTCTACGAGCAGTACTTC
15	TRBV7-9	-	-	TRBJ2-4	CASSEPGQAKNIQYF	TGTGCCAGCAGCGAGCCGGGACAAGCCAAAAACATTCAGTACTTC
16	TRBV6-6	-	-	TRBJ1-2	CASSYSKAGYPGGYTF	TGTGCCAGCAGTTACTCGAAGGCGGGATACCCCGGAGGCTACACCTTC
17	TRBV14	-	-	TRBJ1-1	CASSQEARGVMNTEAFF	TGTGCCAGCAGCCAAGAGGCCCGGGGAGTGATGAACACTGAAGCTTTCTTT